These 21 T cell receptor beta chains were all obtained from the same sample, sequenced in a study of immune evolution from preneoplasia to lung adenocarcinoma. Assay used: immunoSEQ multiplex PCR; TCRdb lists only in-frame clones, some missing. The sample has some 4,900 clones, more than 75% seen once. Sequencing was carried out using FFPE minimally invasive lung adenocarcinoma tissue. These TCRs come from a person aged 65 to 85 with lung adenocarcinoma.

The gene calls are TRBV5-1 and TRBJ1-5; no reliable D call. Germline V gene sequence: CDR1 SGHRS, CDR2 YFSETQ. The CDR3 consists of 15 residues. V lost 4 bases to trimming and J lost 6 bases, with 17 bases between them. The CDR3 spells CASSPTLGSAQPQHF. CDR3 DNA sequence: TGCGCCAGCAGCCCGACCCTTGGGAGCGCTCAGCCCCAGCATTTT.

This sequence joins TRBV20-1 and TRBJ2-7; a weak D match, TRBD2 (6 bases). The CDR3 is 11 residues long. Germline V gene data show CDR1 as DFQATT and CDR2 as SNEGSKA (reference sequence). Deletions cut 3 bases from V and 5 bases from J, with 8 bases between. The CDR3 sequence is CSASPGDEQYF. As DNA, the CDR3 is TGCAGTGCTAGTCCGGGGGACGAGCAGTACTTC.

The chain employs TRBV10-2 and TRBJ2-3; D assignment may be TRBD1 or TRBD2 (5 bases each). Germline V gives CDR1 WSHSY, CDR2 SAAADI. The CDR3 is 12 amino acids. Trimming shortened V by 4 bases and J by 4 bases, and 6 bases separated the two germline ends. CDR3 nucleotides: TGCGCCAGCAGTGTGGGGGCAGATACGCAGTATTTT. Translated: CASSVGADTQYF.

V is TRBV11-3 and J is TRBJ2-1, with D tentatively TRBD1 (6 bases). This CDR3 comprises 14 residues. Germline CDR1 and CDR2: SGHNT and YENEEA. The V gene lost 6 bases and the J gene lost 4 bases, with 13 bases spanning the gap. The CDR3 reads CASRFRDKYNEQFF. In DNA, the CDR3 is TGTGCCAGCAGGTTCCGGGACAAATACAATGAGCAGTTCTTC.

The chain links TRBV30 to TRBJ2-3; 8 bases match TRBD1. The CDR3 totals 16 residues. The V gene end was trimmed by 4 bases and the J gene end by 2 bases; junction bases not matched to a gene: 11. Per germline, CDR1 GTSNPN and CDR2 SVGIG (reference sequence). The CDR3 DNA is TGTGCCTGGACTAGGACAGGGTCCACTACCACAGATACGCAGTATTTT. Protein: CAWTRTGSTTTDTQYF.

The chain combines TRBV30 with TRBJ1-3; D not resolved. CDR1 and CDR2 from the germline V gene are GTSNPN and SVGIG (reference sequence). Trimming removed 5 bases from V and 0 bases from J, with 5 bases in between. The CDR3 is made up of 12 amino acids. The CDR3 protein is CAWGPSGNTIYF. As DNA, the CDR3 is TGTGCCTGGGGACCCTCTGGAAACACCATATATTTT.

This rearrangement joins TRBV5-8 to TRBJ2-7; D unresolved. CDR1 is SGHTS, CDR2 YDEGEE, per germline. V was trimmed by 4 bases and J by 7 bases, leaving 15 bases between them. This CDR3 contains 13 residues. DNA of the CDR3: TGTGCCAGCAGCACAAGGACCCCCTGGGAGCAGTACTTC. It encodes CASSTRTPWEQYF.

This chain's CDR3 is CASSLQANYGYTF. The CDR3 DNA reads TGTGCCAGCAGCCTCCAGGCTAACTATGGCTACACCTTC. The chain uses TRBV11-2 and TRBJ1-2, with no clear D. Germline V gene data show CDR1 as SGHAT and CDR2 as FQNNGV. Trimming removed 5 bases from V and 0 bases from J, with 7 bases in between. This CDR3 spans 13 amino acids.

This clone is labeled large. CDR3 residues: CSVSGTVPGEQYF. The CDR3 DNA is TGCAGCGTTTCCGGGACGGTTCCGGGGGAGCAGTACTTC. This sequence joins TRBV29-1 and TRBJ2-7; D may correspond to TRBD1 or TRBD2 (5 bases each). Per the germline V gene, CDR1 is SQVTM and CDR2 is ANQGSEA. This CDR3 contains 13 residues. Trimming took 5 bases from V and 7 from J, leaving 18 bases between them.

The chain employs TRBV7-9 and TRBJ2-7, with D possibly matching TRBD1 (5 bases). Trimming shortened V by 5 bases and J by 5 bases, and 10 bases separated the two germline ends. This CDR3 contains 12 residues. The germline CDR1 and CDR2 sequences are SEHNR and FQNEAQ (reference sequence). CDR3 nucleotides: TGTGCCAGCAGCCTTCAGGGAAACGAGCAGTACTTC. Translated, it gives CASSLQGNEQYF. The whole variable domain, filled in from reference TRBV7-9 and TRBJ2-7, reads DTGVSQNPRHKITKRGQNVTFRCDPISEHNRLYWYRQTLGQGPEFLTYFQNEAQLEKSRLLSDRFSAERPKGSFSTLEIQRTEQGDSAMYLCASSLQGNEQYFGPGTRLTVT.

The chain links TRBV4-1 to TRBJ1-4, with no clear D. V gave up 5 bases and J gave up 5 bases, with 24 bases separating them. There are 18 residues in the CDR3. Germline loops: CDR1 MGHRA, CDR2 YSYEKL. CDR3: CASSSTLTSGTRNEKLFF. Here the CDR3 DNA reads TGCGCCAGCAGCTCGACACTCACCTCAGGAACTAGGAATGAAAAACTGTTTTTT.

This chain links TRBV6-5 with TRBJ1-4; 8 nucleotides agree with TRBD1. Losses at the gene ends were 6 bases for V and 9 bases for J; bases not matched to a gene: 6. Germline CDR1 is MNHEY and CDR2 is SVGAGI. The CDR3 covers 13 residues. The CDR3 DNA follows: TGTGCCAGCAGCCCGACAGGGGAACAAAAACTGTTTTTT. This gives the protein CASSPTGEQKLFF.

The V call is TRBV11-2, the J call TRBJ2-7, with D unresolved. The CDR3 spans 14 residues. Trimming removed 0 bases from V and 3 bases from J, with 9 bases in between. CDR1 is SGHAT and CDR2 is FQNNGV in the germline V gene. Written as DNA, the CDR3 is TGTGCCAGCAGCTTAGATGGGTGGGGCTACGAGCAGTACTTC. This translates into CASSLDGWGYEQYF.

V and J are TRBV4-1 and TRBJ2-7, with 12 bases identical to TRBD1. CDR3 length equals 14 residues. CDR1 and CDR2 (germline): MGHRA, YSYEKL. Losses at the gene ends were 5 bases for V and 5 bases for J; bases not matched to a gene: 4. CDR3 region: CASSSGQGADEQYF. CDR3 sequence (DNA): TGCGCCAGCAGCTCGGGACAGGGGGCCGACGAGCAGTACTTC.

This chain uses TRBV7-2 with TRBJ2-7; 9 nucleotides align to TRBD1. Unmatched junction bases numbered 3, after V lost 5 bases and J lost 1 base. CDR1 and CDR2 from the germline V gene are SGHTA and FQGNSA. The CDR3 runs 14 residues. The CDR3 is CASSEDRGSYEQYF. CDR3 nucleotide sequence: TGTGCCAGCAGCGAAGACAGGGGGTCCTACGAGCAGTACTTC. The entire variable domain, with the rest obtained from reference TRBV7-2 and TRBJ2-7, is as follows: GAGVSQSPSNKVTEKGKDVELRCDPISGHTALYWYRQSLGQGLEFLIYFQGNSAPDKSGLPSDRFSAERTGGSVSTLTIQRTQQEDSAVYLCASSEDRGSYEQYFGPGTRLTVT.

V usage is TRBV4-2 and J usage is TRBJ2-1; D gene uncertain. Germline CDR1 LGHNA, CDR2 YNFKEQ. Between the trimmed V and J ends, which lost 5 bases and 4 bases, there was a span of 3 bases. The CDR3 totals 11 residues. The CDR3 loop is CASSIYNEQFF. CDR3 coding DNA: TGTGCCAGCAGCATTTACAATGAGCAGTTCTTC.

This chain connects TRBV6-4 to TRBJ1-4, with D possibly being TRBD1 (6 bases). The V end lost 0 bases, the J end lost 5 bases, and 13 bases lay between the germline ends. Germline CDR1 MRHNA, CDR2 SNTAGT. The CDR3 runs to 16 residues. The CDR3 loop reads CASSDSDRSGNEKLFF. As DNA, the CDR3 is TGTGCCAGCAGTGACTCAGACAGGTCCGGGAATGAAAAACTGTTTTTT.

The chain links TRBV4-2 to TRBJ2-1, with TRBD2 matching over 10 bases. V gave up 7 bases and J gave up 3 bases; unmatched junction bases: 6. The germline CDR1 and CDR2 sequences are LGHNA and YNFKEQ. The CDR3 contains 15 residues. The CDR3 sequence is CASNEGLADYNEQFF. In nucleotides, the CDR3 is TGTGCCAGCAACGAAGGACTAGCGGACTACAATGAGCAGTTCTTC.

The chain has TRBV29-1 and TRBJ1-2; 9 bases map to TRBD1. The J segment lost 10 bases and the V segment lost 6 bases, leaving 15 bases of the junction unmatched. The V gene's germline CDR1 is SQVTM and CDR2 ANQGSEA. The CDR3 totals 14 residues. CDR3 nucleotides: TGCAGCGTCCAGTCCGGGACAGGGTATTCGGACTACACCTTC. Translated: CSVQSGTGYSDYTF.

The chain is built from TRBV4-2 and TRBJ2-3; D is perhaps TRBD2 (7 bases). Germline V gene data show CDR1 as LGHNA and CDR2 as YNFKEQ. V was clipped by 0 bases and J by 4 bases, with 11 bases between them. The length of the CDR3 is 15 residues. CDR3 loop: CASSQEGGGADTQYF. CDR3 coding DNA: TGTGCCAGCAGCCAAGAAGGCGGGGGCGCAGATACGCAGTATTTT.

The chain uses TRBV5-6 and TRBJ2-2; D perhaps matches TRBD1 (5 bases). From germline, CDR1 is SGHDT and CDR2 YYEEEE. This CDR3 is 14 amino acids long. V lost 0 bases and J 4 bases, leaving 7 bases between the germline ends. As DNA, the CDR3 is TGTGCCAGCAGCTTGGCAGGGCCCACCGGGGAGCTGTTTTTT. Its protein product is CASSLAGPTGELFF.